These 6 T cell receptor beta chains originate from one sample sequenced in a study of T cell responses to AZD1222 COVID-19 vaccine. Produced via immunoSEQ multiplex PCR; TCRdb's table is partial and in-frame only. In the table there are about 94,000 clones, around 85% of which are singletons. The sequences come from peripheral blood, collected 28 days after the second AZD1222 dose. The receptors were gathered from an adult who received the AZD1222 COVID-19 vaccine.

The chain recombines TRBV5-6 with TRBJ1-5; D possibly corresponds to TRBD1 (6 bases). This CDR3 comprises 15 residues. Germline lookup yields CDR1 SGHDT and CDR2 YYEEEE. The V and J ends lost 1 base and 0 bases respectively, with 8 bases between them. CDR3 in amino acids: CASSLRDISNQPQHF. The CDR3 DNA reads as TGTGCCAGCAGCTTGCGGGACATTAGCAATCAGCCCCAGCATTTT.

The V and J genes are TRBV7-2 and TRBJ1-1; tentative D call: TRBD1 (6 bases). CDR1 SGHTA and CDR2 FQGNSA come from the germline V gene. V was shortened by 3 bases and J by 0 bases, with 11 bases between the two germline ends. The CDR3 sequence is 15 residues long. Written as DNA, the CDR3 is TGTGCCAGCAGCTTTCAGGGGATATTGAACACTGAAGCTTTCTTT. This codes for CASSFQGILNTEAFF.

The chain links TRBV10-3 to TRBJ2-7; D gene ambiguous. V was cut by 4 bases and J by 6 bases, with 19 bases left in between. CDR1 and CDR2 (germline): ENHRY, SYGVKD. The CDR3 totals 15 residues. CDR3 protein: CAISASGLSKGEQYF. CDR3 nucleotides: TGTGCCATCAGTGCGTCTGGGCTATCTAAAGGCGAGCAGTACTTC.

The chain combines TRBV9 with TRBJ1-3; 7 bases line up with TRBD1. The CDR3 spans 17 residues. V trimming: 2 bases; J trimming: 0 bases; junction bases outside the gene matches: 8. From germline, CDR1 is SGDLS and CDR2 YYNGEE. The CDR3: CASSVGDSRISGNTIYF. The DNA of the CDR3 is TGTGCCAGCAGCGTGGGGGACAGCCGTATCTCTGGAAACACCATATATTTT.

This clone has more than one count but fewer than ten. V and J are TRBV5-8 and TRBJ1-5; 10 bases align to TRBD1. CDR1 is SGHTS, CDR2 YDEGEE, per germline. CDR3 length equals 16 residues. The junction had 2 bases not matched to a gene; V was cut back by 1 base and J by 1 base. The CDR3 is CASSLRQGASNQPQHF. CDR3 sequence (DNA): TGTGCCAGCAGCTTGCGACAGGGGGCCAGCAATCAGCCCCAGCATTTT.

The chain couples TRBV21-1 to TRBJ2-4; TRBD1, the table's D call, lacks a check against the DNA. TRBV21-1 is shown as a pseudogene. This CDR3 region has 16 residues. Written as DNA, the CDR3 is TGTGCCAGCAGCAAAGCGGAGACAGTAGGCAAAAACATTCAGTACTTC. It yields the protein CASSKAETVGKNIQYF.